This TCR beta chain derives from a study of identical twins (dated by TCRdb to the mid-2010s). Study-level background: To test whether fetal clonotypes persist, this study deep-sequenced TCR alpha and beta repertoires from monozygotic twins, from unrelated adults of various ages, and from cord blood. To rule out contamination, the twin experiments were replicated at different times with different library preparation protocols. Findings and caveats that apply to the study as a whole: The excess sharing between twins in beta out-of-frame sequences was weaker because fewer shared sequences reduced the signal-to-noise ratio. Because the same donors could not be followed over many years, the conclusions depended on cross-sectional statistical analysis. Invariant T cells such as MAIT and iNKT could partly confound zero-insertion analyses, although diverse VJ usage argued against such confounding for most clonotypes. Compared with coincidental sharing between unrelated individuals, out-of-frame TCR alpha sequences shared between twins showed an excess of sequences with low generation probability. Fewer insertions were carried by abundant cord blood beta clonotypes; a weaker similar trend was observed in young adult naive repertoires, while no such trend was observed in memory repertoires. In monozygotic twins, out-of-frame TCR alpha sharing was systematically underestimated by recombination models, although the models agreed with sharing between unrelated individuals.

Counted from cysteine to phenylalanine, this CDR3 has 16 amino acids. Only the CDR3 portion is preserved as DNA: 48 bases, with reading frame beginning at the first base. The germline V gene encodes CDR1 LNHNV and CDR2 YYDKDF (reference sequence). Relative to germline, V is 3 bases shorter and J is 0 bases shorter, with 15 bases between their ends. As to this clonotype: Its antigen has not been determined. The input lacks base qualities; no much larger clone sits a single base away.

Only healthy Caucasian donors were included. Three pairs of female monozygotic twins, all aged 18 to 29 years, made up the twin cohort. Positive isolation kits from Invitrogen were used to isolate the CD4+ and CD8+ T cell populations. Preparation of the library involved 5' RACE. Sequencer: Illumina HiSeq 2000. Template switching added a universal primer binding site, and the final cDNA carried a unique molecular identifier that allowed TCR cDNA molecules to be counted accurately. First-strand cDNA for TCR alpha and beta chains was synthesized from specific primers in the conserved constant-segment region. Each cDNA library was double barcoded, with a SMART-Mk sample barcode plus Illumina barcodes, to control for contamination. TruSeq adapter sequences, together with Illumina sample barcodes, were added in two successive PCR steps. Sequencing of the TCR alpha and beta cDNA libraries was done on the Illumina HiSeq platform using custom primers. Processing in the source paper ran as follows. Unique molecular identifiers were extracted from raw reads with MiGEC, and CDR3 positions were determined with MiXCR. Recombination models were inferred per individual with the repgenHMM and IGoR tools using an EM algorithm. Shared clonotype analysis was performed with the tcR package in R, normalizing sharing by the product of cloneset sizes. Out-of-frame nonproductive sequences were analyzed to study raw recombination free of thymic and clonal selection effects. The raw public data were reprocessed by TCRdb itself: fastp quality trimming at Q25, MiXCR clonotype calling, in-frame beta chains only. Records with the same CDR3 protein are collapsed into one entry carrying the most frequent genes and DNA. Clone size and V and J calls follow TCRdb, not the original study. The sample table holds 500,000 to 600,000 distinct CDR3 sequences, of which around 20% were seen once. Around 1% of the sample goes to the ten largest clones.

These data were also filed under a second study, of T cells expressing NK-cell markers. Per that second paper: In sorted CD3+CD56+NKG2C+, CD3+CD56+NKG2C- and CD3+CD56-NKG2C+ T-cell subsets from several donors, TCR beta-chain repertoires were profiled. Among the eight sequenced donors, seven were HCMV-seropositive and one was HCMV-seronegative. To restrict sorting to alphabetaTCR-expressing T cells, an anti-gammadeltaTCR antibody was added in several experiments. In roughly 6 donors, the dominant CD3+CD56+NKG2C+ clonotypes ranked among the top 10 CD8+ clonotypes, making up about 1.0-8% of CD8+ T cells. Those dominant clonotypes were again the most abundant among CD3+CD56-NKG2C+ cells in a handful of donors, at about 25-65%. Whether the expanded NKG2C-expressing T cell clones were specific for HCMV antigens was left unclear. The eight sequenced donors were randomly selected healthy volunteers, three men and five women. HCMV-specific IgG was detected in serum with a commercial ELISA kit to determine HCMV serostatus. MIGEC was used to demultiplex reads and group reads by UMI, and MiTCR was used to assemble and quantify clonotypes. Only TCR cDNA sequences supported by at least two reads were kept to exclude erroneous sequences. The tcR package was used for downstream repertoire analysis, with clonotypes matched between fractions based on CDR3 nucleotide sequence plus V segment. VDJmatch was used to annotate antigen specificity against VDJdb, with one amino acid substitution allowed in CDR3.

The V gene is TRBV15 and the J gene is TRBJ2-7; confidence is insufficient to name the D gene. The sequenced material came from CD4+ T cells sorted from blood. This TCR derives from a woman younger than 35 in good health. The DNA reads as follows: TGTGCCACCAGCAGGTTGTTCACGGCGAGCTCCTACGAGCAGTACTTC. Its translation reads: CATSRLFTASSYEQYF.